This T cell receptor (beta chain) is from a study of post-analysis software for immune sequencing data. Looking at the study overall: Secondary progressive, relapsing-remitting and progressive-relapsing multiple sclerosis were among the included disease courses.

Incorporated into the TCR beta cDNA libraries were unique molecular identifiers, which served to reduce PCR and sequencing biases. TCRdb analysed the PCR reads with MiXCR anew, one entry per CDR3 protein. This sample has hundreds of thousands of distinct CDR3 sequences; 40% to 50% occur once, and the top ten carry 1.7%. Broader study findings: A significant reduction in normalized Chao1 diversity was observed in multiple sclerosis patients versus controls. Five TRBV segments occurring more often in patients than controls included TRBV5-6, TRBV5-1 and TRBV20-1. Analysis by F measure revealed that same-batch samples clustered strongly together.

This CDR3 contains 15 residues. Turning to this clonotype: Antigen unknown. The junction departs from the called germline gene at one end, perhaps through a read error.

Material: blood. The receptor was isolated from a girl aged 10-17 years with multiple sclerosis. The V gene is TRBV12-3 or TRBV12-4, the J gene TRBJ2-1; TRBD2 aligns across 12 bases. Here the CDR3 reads CASSLAGGTVYEQFF. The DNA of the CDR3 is TGTGCCAGCAGTCTAGCGGGGGGGACTGTCTATGAGCAGTTCTTC.